The 6 T cell receptor beta chains listed next were all sequenced from one sample in a study of blood T cell repertoires in COVID-19. This table comes from immunoSEQ multiplex PCR, and its TCRdb copy is limited to in-frame clones, with some not included. Among 150,000 to 200,000 clones, around four fifths were seen once, and the ten largest hold around 5.2%. The sample comprised peripheral blood. The receptors come from a woman between 25 and 40 years old with acute or convalescent COVID-19.

The V and J genes are TRBV7-2 and TRBJ2-5; D not resolved. The germline CDR1 and CDR2 sequences are SGHTA and FQGNSA. Trimming pared 4 bases from V and 2 bases from J, leaving 8 bases between. The CDR3 spans 13 residues. CDR3 sequence reads: CASSWWAQETQYF. The CDR3 DNA reads as TGTGCCAGCAGCTGGTGGGCACAAGAGACCCAGTACTTC.

This chain uses TRBV25-1 with TRBJ2-1; tentative D call: TRBD2 (6 bases). The CDR3 extends over 14 amino acids. Germline V gene sequence: CDR1 MGHDK, CDR2 SYGVNS. V shed 3 bases and J shed 3 bases, with 9 bases lying between them. CDR3 protein: CASSDRRGYNEQFF. The CDR3 bases are TGTGCCAGCAGTGACCGGCGGGGCTACAATGAGCAGTTCTTC.

V and J are TRBV19 and TRBJ1-4, with 7 positions matching TRBD1. The CDR3 covers 13 residues. V lost 9 bases to trimming and J lost 11 bases; unmatched junction nucleotides: 12. CDR1 LNHDA and CDR2 SQIVND come from the germline V gene (reference sequence). CDR3 in amino acids: CASLEQGSPKLFF. The CDR3 DNA reads as TGTGCCAGCCTCGAACAGGGGTCGCCGAAACTGTTTTTT.

This clone was seen a single time. The chain is built from TRBV2 and TRBJ1-5, with unresolved D. Per germline, CDR1 SNHLY and CDR2 FYNNEI. This CDR3 comprises 13 residues. Between the trimmed V and J ends, which lost 7 bases and 7 bases, there was a span of 14 bases. CDR3: CASTRGRGQPQHF. CDR3 DNA sequence: TGTGCCAGCACCCGAGGGAGAGGGCAGCCCCAGCATTTT.

The genes are TRBV28 and TRBJ2-5, with D possibly TRBD2 on 6 matching bases. The ends were cut back, 6 bases at V and 4 bases at J, with 15 bases in the middle. CDR3 size: 14 residues. CDR1 and CDR2 from the germline V gene are MDHEN and SYDVKM. The CDR3 reads CASSGTSFRETQYF. The CDR3 nucleotides are TGTGCCAGCAGCGGTACTAGCTTTCGAGAGACCCAGTACTTC.

The J gene is TRBJ2-7, the V gene TRBV6-4; 7 bases are shared with TRBD2. The junction had 12 bases not matched to a gene; V was cut back by 5 bases and J by 5 bases. The CDR3 loop spans 15 amino acids. The germline CDR1 and CDR2 sequences are MRHNA and SNTAGT. In DNA form, the CDR3 reads TGTGCCAGCAGTACCCCCGGGACTACCCCCCACGAGCAGTACTTC. It translates to CASSTPGTTPHEQYF.